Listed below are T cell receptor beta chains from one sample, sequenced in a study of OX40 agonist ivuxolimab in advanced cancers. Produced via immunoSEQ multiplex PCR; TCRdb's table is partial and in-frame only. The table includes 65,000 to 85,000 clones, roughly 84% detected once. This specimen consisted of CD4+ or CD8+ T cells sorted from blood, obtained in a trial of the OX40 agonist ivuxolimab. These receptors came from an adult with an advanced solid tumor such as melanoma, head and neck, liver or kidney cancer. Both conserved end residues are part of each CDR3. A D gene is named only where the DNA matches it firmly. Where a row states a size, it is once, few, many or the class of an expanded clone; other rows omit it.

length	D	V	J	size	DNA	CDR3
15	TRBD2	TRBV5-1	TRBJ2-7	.	TGCGCCAGCAGCCCCATAGCGGGAGGGCCCTACGAGCAGTACTTC	CASSPIAGGPYEQYF
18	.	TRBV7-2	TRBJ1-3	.	TGTGCCAGGCAACTCCTCAGCGCGAGACGGCTCTCTGGAAACACCATATATTTT	CARQLLSARRLSGNTIYF
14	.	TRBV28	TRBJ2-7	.	TGTGCCAGCAGTTTACCGGGGAGCTCCTACGAGCAGTACTTC	CASSLPGSSYEQYF
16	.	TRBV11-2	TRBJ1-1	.	TGTGCCAGCAGCTCCGACCTCCGAGGGCGGAACACTGAAGCTTTCTTT	CASSSDLRGRNTEAFF
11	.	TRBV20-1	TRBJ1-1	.	TGCAGTGCTAGTGTGAACACTGAAGCTTTCTTT	CSASVNTEAFF
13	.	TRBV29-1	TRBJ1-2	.	TGCACCATTGGGGATCCAGCTAACTATGGCTACACCTTC	CTIGDPANYGYTF
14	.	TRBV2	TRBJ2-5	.	TGTGCCAGCAGTGAACAGGGGGGGGAAGAGACCCAGTACTTC	CASSEQGGEETQYF
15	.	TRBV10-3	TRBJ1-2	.	TGTGCCATCAGTGAATTTTCAGGGAGCTACTATGGCTACACCTTC	CAISEFSGSYYGYTF
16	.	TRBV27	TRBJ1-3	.	TGTGCCAGCAGTCCCCGGGCCCCGTACGCCGGAAACACCATATATTTT	CASSPRAPYAGNTIYF
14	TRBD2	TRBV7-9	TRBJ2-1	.	TGTGCCAGCAGCCTACTAGCGGGAATAAATGAGCAGTTCTTC	CASSLLAGINEQFF
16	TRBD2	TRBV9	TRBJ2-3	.	TGTGCCAGCAGCCCCCGGACTAGCGGGAGTTCAGATACGCAGTATTTT	CASSPRTSGSSDTQYF
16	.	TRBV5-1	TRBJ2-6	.	TGCGCCAGCAGCACGACGACAAACTCTGGGGCCAACGTCCTGACTTTC	CASSTTTNSGANVLTF
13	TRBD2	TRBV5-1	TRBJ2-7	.	TGCGCCAGTGGACTAGCGGGAGGCTACGAGCAGTACTTC	CASGLAGGYEQYF
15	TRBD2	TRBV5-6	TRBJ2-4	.	TGTGCCAGCACGGCTAGCGGGAGCGCCAAAAACATTCAGTACTTC	CASTASGSAKNIQYF
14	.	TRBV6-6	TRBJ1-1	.	TGTGCCAGCAGTTTCTCGAGGGCGAACACTGAAGCTTTCTTT	CASSFSRANTEAFF
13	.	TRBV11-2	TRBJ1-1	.	TGTGCCAGCAGCTTCCGGGAGGACACTGAAGCTTTCTTT	CASSFREDTEAFF
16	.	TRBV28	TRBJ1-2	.	TGTGCCAGCAGTCCACAGGGTTTTCACGGGGTGTATGGCTACACCTTC	CASSPQGFHGVYGYTF
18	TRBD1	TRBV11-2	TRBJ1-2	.	TGTGCCAGCAGCTTAATACAGGGGAACTCCGCCAAAGGCTATGGCTACACCTTC	CASSLIQGNSAKGYGYTF
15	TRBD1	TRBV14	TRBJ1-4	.	TGTGCCAGCAGCCAGGCGACAGGGTTTGCTGAAAAACTGTTTTTT	CASSQATGFAEKLFF
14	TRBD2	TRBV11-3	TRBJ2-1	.	TGTGCCAGCAGCTCCCGGGACTACCACCTTGAGCAGTTCTTC	CASSSRDYHLEQFF
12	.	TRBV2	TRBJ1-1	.	TGTGCCAGCAGAGGCAGGGCCACTGAAGCTTTCTTT	CASRGRATEAFF
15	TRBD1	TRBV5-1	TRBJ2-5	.	TGCGCCAGCAGCACTAGGACAGGGGGCAAAGAGACCCAGTACTTC	CASSTRTGGKETQYF
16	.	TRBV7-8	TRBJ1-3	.	TGTGCCAGCAGCTCCCGGGGTGACAGGACTGGAAACACCATATATTTT	CASSSRGDRTGNTIYF
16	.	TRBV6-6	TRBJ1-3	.	TGTGCCAGCAGTTACTCAGAAGGGTCCTCTGGAAACACCATATATTTT	CASSYSEGSSGNTIYF
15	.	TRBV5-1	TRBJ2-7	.	TGCGCCAGCAGCTTGGTTACGGGAGAGACCTACGAGCAGTACTTC	CASSLVTGETYEQYF
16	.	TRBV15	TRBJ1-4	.	TGTGCCACCAATTCTCAGGGGTATGCAACTAATGAAAAACTGTTTTTT	CATNSQGYATNEKLFF
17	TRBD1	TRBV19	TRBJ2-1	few	TGTGCCAGTAGCCGCTGGTTGGGGAGACAGGGGAGGAATGAGCAGTTCTTC	CASSRWLGRQGRNEQFF
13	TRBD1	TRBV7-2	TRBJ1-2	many	TGTGCCAGCAGCGCCGGACAGGGCTATGGCTACACCTTC	CASSAGQGYGYTF
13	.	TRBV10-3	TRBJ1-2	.	TGTGCCATCAGTGAGAGCAGGGAGGTGGGCTACACCTTC	CAISESREVGYTF
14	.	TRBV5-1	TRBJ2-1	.	TGCGCCAGCAGCCGGGGACTGCTGGGCAATGAGCAGTTCTTC	CASSRGLLGNEQFF
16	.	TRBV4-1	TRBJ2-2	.	TGCGCCAGCAGCCAAGCGTCAGGGAGCGTGACCGGGGAGCTGTTTTTT	CASSQASGSVTGELFF
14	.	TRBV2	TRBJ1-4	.	TGTGCCAGCAGTACACAGGGAAGGGGCGAAAAACTGTTTTTT	CASSTQGRGEKLFF
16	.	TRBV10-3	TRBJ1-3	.	TGTGCCATCAGTCCCGGGACCTTTTTCTCTGGAAACACCATATATTTT	CAISPGTFFSGNTIYF
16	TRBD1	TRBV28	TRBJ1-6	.	TGTGCCAGCAGCTACGACAGGGGTTCTTATAATTCACCCCTCCACTTT	CASSYDRGSYNSPLHF
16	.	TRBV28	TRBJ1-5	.	TGTGCCAGCAGTTTAGCAGGGACTCAGAGCAATCAGCCCCAGCATTTT	CASSLAGTQSNQPQHF
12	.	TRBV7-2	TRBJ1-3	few	TGTGCCAGCAGCACACATGGAAACACCATATATTTT	CASSTHGNTIYF
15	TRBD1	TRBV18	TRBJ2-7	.	TGTGCCAGCTCACCCCTGACAGGGCCGACCTACGAGCAGTACTTC	CASSPLTGPTYEQYF
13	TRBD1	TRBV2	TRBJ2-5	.	TGTGCCAGCAGCCCCAACAGGGGAGAGACCCAGTACTTC	CASSPNRGETQYF
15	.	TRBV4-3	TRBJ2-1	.	TGCGCCAGCAGCCAAGATGCACAGGGCTACAATGAGCAGTTCTTC	CASSQDAQGYNEQFF
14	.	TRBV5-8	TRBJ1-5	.	TGTGCCAGCAGCTATGCAGGGGCAGGGAAGCCCCAGCATTTT	CASSYAGAGKPQHF
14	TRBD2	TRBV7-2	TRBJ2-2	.	TGTGCCAGCAGCTTAGGGCGGGAGGCCGGGGAGCTGTTTTTT	CASSLGREAGELFF
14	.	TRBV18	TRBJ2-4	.	TGTGCCAGCTCACCAGGGACGGGCAAAAACATTCAGTACTTC	CASSPGTGKNIQYF
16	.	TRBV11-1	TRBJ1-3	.	TGTGCCAGCAGCTTGTACCGGGACATCCCAGGAAACACCATATATTTT	CASSLYRDIPGNTIYF
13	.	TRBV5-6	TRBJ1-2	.	TGTGCCAGCAGCCCCGACAGTAGCTATGGCTACACCTTC	CASSPDSSYGYTF
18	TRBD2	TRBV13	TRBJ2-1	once	TGTGCCAGCAGCTTATTTAGCGGGAGGACCCCCTCCTACAATGAGCAGTTCTTC	CASSLFSGRTPSYNEQFF
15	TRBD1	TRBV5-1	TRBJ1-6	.	TGCGCCAGCAGCTTCGGACAGGGTAAAACGACACCCCTCCACTTT	CASSFGQGKTTPLHF
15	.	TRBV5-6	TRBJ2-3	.	TGTGCCAGCAGCTCCCTACAGGGAAATCCAGATACGCAGTATTTT	CASSSLQGNPDTQYF
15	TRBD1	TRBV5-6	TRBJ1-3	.	TGTGCCAGCAGCTCAGGGACAGCCACCCGAAACACCATATATTTT	CASSSGTATRNTIYF
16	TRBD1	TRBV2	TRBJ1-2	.	TGTGCCAGCAGTTCAACCGGGACAGGGACCGACTATGGCTACACCTTC	CASSSTGTGTDYGYTF
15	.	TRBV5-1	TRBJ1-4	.	TGCGCCAGCAGCTCCGGACCGGGGACTAATGAAAAACTGTTTTTT	CASSSGPGTNEKLFF
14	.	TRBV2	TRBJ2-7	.	TGTGCCACCAAAGGACAGACGAGCTCCTACGAGCAGTACTTC	CATKGQTSSYEQYF
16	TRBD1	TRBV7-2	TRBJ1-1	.	TGTGCCAGCAGCATCCTTACCCGGGACAGGAACACTGAAGCTTTCTTT	CASSILTRDRNTEAFF